This is a list of T cell receptor beta chains from one sample in a study of T cell repertoires in cytomegalovirus infection. TCRdb re-called the reads through MiXCR, storing one row per CDR3 protein. The sample lists approximately 140,000 distinct CDR3 sequences, 7% to 10% occurring once. Material for sequencing was PBMCs. The receptor source for this set is a human donor in good health (CMV status not recorded). Some clones in this sample may be carry-over from other donors' samples. Both conserved end residues are part of each CDR3. The D gene is left open where the match is weak. For some rows the clone size is stated as once, few or many, or as a class when expanded; others skip it.

-	-	TRBV2	TRBJ1-1	TGTGCCACCCAGGTCGCTGAAGCTTTCTTT	CATQVAEAFF
TRBD1	-	TRBV7-9	TRBJ1-2	TGTGCCAGCAAAGCCGGGACAGCCTATGGCTACACCTTC	CASKAGTAYGYTF
-	many	TRBV6-5	TRBJ1-6	TGTGCCAGCAGTTACTCTCAGGGGAATTCACCCCTCCACTTT	CASSYSQGNSPLHF
TRBD2	many	TRBV7-2	TRBJ2-3	TGTGCCAGCAGCTACCAAGCGGGGGGGAGCACAGATACGCAGTATTTT	CASSYQAGGSTDTQYF
TRBD2	many	TRBV5-1	TRBJ2-1	TGCGCCAGCAGTCCCACTAGCGGGGGGCTGAGCGAGCAGTTCTTC	CASSPTSGGLSEQFF
-	many	TRBV20-1	TRBJ1-1	TGCAGTGCGGTGACAGGATACCCTGAAGCTTTCTTT	CSAVTGYPEAFF
TRBD1	few	TRBV6-5	TRBJ1-2	TGTGCCAGCAACGGACAGGACCACTATGGCTACACCTTC	CASNGQDHYGYTF
-	many	TRBV12-3/TRBV12-4	TRBJ1-1	TGTGCCAGCAGTTTAGCGGTATCCGAAGCTTTCTTT	CASSLAVSEAFF
-	-	TRBV19	TRBJ1-5	TGTGCCAGTAGTATAACAGGCAATCAGCCCCAGCATTTT	CASSITGNQPQHF
TRBD1	many	TRBV7-6	TRBJ1-3	TGTGCCAGCAGCTCAGTACCGGGACAGCCGACTGGAAACACCATATATTTT	CASSSVPGQPTGNTIYF
TRBD2	few	TRBV20-1	TRBJ2-5	TGCAGTGCTAGACGGCGCGGGGGGCGTGGGACCCAGTACTTC	CSARRRGGRGTQYF
-	many	TRBV2	TRBJ1-5	TGTGCCAGCAGTGAATACCGGTTTTGGCCCCAGCATTTT	CASSEYRFWPQHF
-	many	TRBV28	TRBJ2-5	TGTGCCAGCAGTTTATGGGGGCAAGAGACCCAGTACTTC	CASSLWGQETQYF
TRBD1	many	TRBV7-2	TRBJ1-2	TGTGCCAGCAGCTTAGTGGCCGGACAGGGGGGCTACACCTTC	CASSLVAGQGGYTF
-	many	TRBV19	TRBJ1-1	TGTGCCAGTGCGTTGGGGAGGAACACTGAAGCTTTCTTT	CASALGRNTEAFF
TRBD1	-	TRBV20-1	TRBJ1-5	TGCAGTGCTAGCCCAGGGGGCATTACTCAGCCCCAGCATTTT	CSASPGGITQPQHF
-	many	TRBV3-1	TRBJ1-1	TGTGCCAGCAGCCACAGCCTCTCTGAAGCTTTCTTT	CASSHSLSEAFF
-	-	TRBV14	TRBJ1-1	TGTGCCAGCAGCCAGCACTGGGGTGGGATGAACACTGAAGCTTTCTTT	CASSQHWGGMNTEAFF
-	many	TRBV28	TRBJ2-7	TGTGCCAGCAGTGCCCACGAAGTGAGGGACGAGCAGTACTTC	CASSAHEVRDEQYF
TRBD1	-	TRBV7-9	TRBJ1-1	TGTGCCAGCAGCCAGGGGGGGGTCAGCACTGAAGCTTTCTTT	CASSQGGVSTEAFF
-	many	TRBV7-6	TRBJ1-5	TGTGCCAGCAGCTTAGAGGGCACCCCGCCCCAGCATTTT	CASSLEGTPPQHF
-	many	TRBV4-2	TRBJ1-4	TGTGCCAGCAGCCAAGACCTCTGGGGAGTGAGCGATGAAAAACTGTTTTTT	CASSQDLWGVSDEKLFF
TRBD2	few	TRBV25-1	TRBJ2-3	TGTGCCAGCTCGTGGACTAGCGGGACCACAGATACGCAGTATTTT	CASSWTSGTTDTQYF
TRBD1	-	TRBV2	TRBJ1-6	TGTGCCAGCAAACTGGACAGGGGGCGTTCACCCCTCCACTTT	CASKLDRGRSPLHF